Here is one T cell receptor beta chain with its context. Per germline, CDR1 SQVTM and CDR2 ANQGSEA. CDR3 size: 15 residues. V lost 4 bases to trimming and J lost 3 bases, with 15 bases between them. The sample is drawn from a study of control samples from healthy donors and cancer patients. Measured with immunoSEQ multiplex PCR; TCRdb has only the in-frame clones, and not every one. The sample has some 97,000 clones; roughly 84% are singletons. Input material: blood. The rearrangement links TRBV29-1 to TRBJ1-4; D not certain. The sequence came from a woman aged 50 to 60 in good health. Here the CDR3 reads CSVVTPGLPNEKLFF. For the CDR3, the DNA is TGCAGCGTTGTGACCCCAGGCCTTCCTAATGAAAAACTGTTTTTT. Variable domain in full (rest from reference TRBV29-1 and TRBJ1-4): SAVISQKPSRDICQRGTSLTIQCQVDSQVTMMFWYRQQPGQSLTLIATANQGSEATYESGFVIDKFPISRPNLTFSTLTVSNMSPEDSSIYLCSVVTPGLPNEKLFFGSGTQLSVL.